This T cell receptor (beta chain) derives from a study of cytomegalovirus exposure and HLA in healthy donors. As for the study in general: HLA-typed donors contributed 65 million to 95 million unique TCRs, which were held in an early data release.

This CDR3 has 15 residues. From germline, CDR1 is MGHDK and CDR2 SYGVNS. V lost 8 bases, J lost 5 bases, and 21 bases lay in between. About this clone: Its antigen remains unidentified.

PCR used 60 Vbeta primers and 13 Jbeta primers. Assay: immunoSEQ multiplex PCR; the TCRdb copy retains only in-frame clones and omits some. The data contain fewer than 250,000 clones, over 60% of them singletons. Study-wide results and limits: When the data were analyzed later, several of the most significant clusters appeared to be linked to common viral pathogens. There were 150 or so TCR beta chains listed as cytomegalovirus-associated. According to a later analysis, most TCR beta chains associated with CMV appeared HLA-restricted.

The V call is TRBV25-1, the J call TRBJ2-5, with a possible D match to TRBD2 (5 bases). The sample was PBMCs. This receptor was taken from a woman aged 40-49 years in good health and CMV-seronegative. The CDR3 loop reads CASDDPGEGRETQYF. CDR3 nucleotide sequence: TGTGCCAGCGATGATCCGGGCGAGGGAAGGGAGACCCAGTACTTC.